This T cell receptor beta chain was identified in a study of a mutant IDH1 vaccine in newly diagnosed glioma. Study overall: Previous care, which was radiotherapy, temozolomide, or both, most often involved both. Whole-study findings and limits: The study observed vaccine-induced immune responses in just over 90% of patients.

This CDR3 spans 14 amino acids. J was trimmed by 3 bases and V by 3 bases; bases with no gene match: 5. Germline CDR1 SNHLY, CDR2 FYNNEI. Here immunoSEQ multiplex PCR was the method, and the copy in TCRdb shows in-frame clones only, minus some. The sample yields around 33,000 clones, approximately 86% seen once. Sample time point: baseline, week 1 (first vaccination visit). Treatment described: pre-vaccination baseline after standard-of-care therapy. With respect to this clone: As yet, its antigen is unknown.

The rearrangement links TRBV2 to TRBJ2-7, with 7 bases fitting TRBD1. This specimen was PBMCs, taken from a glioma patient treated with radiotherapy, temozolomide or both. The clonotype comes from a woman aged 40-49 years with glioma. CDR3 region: CASSESDRVYEQYF. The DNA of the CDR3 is TGTGCCAGCAGTGAGTCTGACAGGGTCTACGAGCAGTACTTC.